This is a list of T cell receptor beta chains from one sample in a study of T cell responses to AZD1222 COVID-19 vaccine. Using immunoSEQ multiplex PCR, the repertoire was profiled, and TCRdb retains in-frame clones only, with some absent. The data contain approximately 180,000 clones, approximately 92% of them singletons. Sequenced material: peripheral blood, taken on day 0 of AZD1222 vaccination. Receptors were obtained from an adult in good health. Each CDR3 is given with its conserved first and last residue. Fields, in order: clone size, J gene, D gene, V gene, CDR3 DNA, CDR3 protein. D genes are given only for firm matches. The size of a clone is reported for some rows only, either as once, few or many, or as a class for expanded clones.

>NA|TRBJ2-5|NA|TRBV24-1
TGTGCCACCAGAGGCCCCAGGGGTCAAGAGACCCAGTACTTC
CATRGPRGQETQYF
>once|TRBJ1-2|NA|TRBV3-1/TRBV3-2
TGTGCCAGCAGCCCTGCCGGAGAAGGCTACACCTTC
CASSPAGEGYTF
>NA|TRBJ1-5|NA|TRBV19
TGTGCCAGTAGTAGCCCAGGCGTCCCGAATCAGCCCCAGCATTTT
CASSSPGVPNQPQHF
>NA|TRBJ2-1|NA|TRBV7-3
TGTGCCAGCAGCTTCAGGGGCAACTACAATGAGCAGTTCTTC
CASSFRGNYNEQFF
>NA|TRBJ1-2|TRBD1|TRBV25-1
TGTGCCAGCAGGGGGACAGCTAACTATGGCTACACCTTC
CASRGTANYGYTF
>NA|TRBJ1-2|NA|TRBV19
TGTGCCAGTACTCCGTCCCGGGACGGTCCGGGCTACACCTTC
CASTPSRDGPGYTF
>NA|TRBJ1-2|NA|TRBV9
TGTGCCAGCAGCCTCCACCGGGACGCTTCTAACTATGGCTACACCTTC
CASSLHRDASNYGYTF
>NA|TRBJ1-1|NA|TRBV9
TGTGCCAGCAGCGTGGACCTGAACACTGAAGCTTTCTTT
CASSVDLNTEAFF
>few|TRBJ2-1|NA|TRBV24-1
TGTGCCACCAGTAGCTCAGGGACGAGCTCCTACAATGAGCAGTTCTTC
CATSSSGTSSYNEQFF
>NA|TRBJ1-5|NA|TRBV18
TGTGCCAGCTCACCAACCGGGGAGGCGGGTCAGCCCCAGCATTTT
CASSPTGEAGQPQHF
>NA|TRBJ1-1|NA|TRBV7-9
TGTGCCAGCAGCCCGGGTGGAGTGCTTCTTCCGGCTTTCTTT
CASSPGGVLLPAFF
>NA|TRBJ2-3|TRBD2|TRBV6-4
TGTGCCAGCAGTGACTCCCTAGCGGGGGGAGATACGCAGTATTTT
CASSDSLAGGDTQYF
>NA|TRBJ1-6|NA|TRBV10-3
TGTGCCATCAGTGGGCCGGGTCCCTATAATTCACCCCTCCACTTT
CAISGPGPYNSPLHF
>NA|TRBJ2-3|NA|TRBV3-1/TRBV3-2
TGTGCCAGCAGCCAAGGGCCTGCTAGCACAGATACGCAGTATTTT
CASSQGPASTDTQYF
>NA|TRBJ1-5|NA|TRBV6-2/TRBV6-3
TGTGCCAGCAGTGACGGGATTTATAGCAATCAGCCCCAGCATTTT
CASSDGIYSNQPQHF
>NA|TRBJ1-1|NA|TRBV10-2
TGCGCCAGCAGTGAGATCGGACAGCGTGAAGCTTTCTTT
CASSEIGQREAFF
>once|TRBJ1-2|NA|TRBV27
TGTGCCAGCAAACAGGGATCTGGCTACACCTTC
CASKQGSGYTF
>NA|TRBJ1-1|TRBD1|TRBV5-4
TGTGCCAGCAGCGGGACAGCTTACCCCGAAGCTTTCTTT
CASSGTAYPEAFF
>NA|TRBJ1-3|NA|TRBV6-5
TGTGCCAGCAGTTACGGGGCGGAGCTCTCTGGAAACACCATATATTTT
CASSYGAELSGNTIYF
>NA|TRBJ1-1|NA|TRBV12-3/TRBV12-4
TGTGCCAGCAGCTTCGGACAGAACACTGAAGCTTTCTTT
CASSFGQNTEAFF
>NA|TRBJ2-7|NA|TRBV27
TGTGCCAGCAGCTCTACTAGATCCCACGAGCAGTACTTC
CASSSTRSHEQYF
>NA|TRBJ1-2|NA|TRBV5-5
TGTGCCAGCCGAGCTGACTCAATAACGAACTATGGCTACACCTTC
CASRADSITNYGYTF
>NA|TRBJ1-6|NA|TRBV19
TGTGCCAGTAGTAAAGGAGGTTCACCCCTCCACTTT
CASSKGGSPLHF
>NA|TRBJ1-6|NA|TRBV7-9
TGTGCCAGCAGCCCAGGTCCAGGGAATTCACCCCTCCACTTT
CASSPGPGNSPLHF
>NA|TRBJ2-3|NA|TRBV19
TGTGCCAGTAGTCTTCTACCCGGAGGAGATACGCAGTATTTT
CASSLLPGGDTQYF
>NA|TRBJ2-1|NA|TRBV6-5
TGTGCCAGCAGTTACGAGGGCTCCAGCTCCTACAATGAGCAGTTCTTC
CASSYEGSSSYNEQFF